These T cell receptor beta chains were read from a single sample in a study of CD8+ T cells in alopecia areata. Profiling relied on immunoSEQ multiplex PCR, and the TCRdb table lists in-frame clones only, not all of them. The sample holds some 190,000 clones; about 65% are singletons and the top ten take 1.3%. Sequencing used CD4+ T cells sorted from blood, obtained between weeks 49 and 50, from a patient treated with tofacitinib. The receptors derive from a human donor with alopecia areata. Both conserved end residues are part of each CDR3. The D gene is left open where the match is weak. Some rows have no size entry. The others give once, few or many, or a class for an expanded clone.

v_gene: TRBV7-9
j_gene: TRBJ1-6
d_gene: TRBD1
abundance: NA
CDR3nt: TGTGCCAGCAGCTTAGCCCCTACAGGGGTTAATTCACCCCTCCACTTT
CDR3aa: CASSLAPTGVNSPLHF

v_gene: TRBV30
j_gene: TRBJ1-2
d_gene: TRBD1
abundance: NA
CDR3nt: TGTGCCTGGAGAGGGACAGGGGGTGGCTACACCTTC
CDR3aa: CAWRGTGGGYTF

v_gene: TRBV29-1
j_gene: TRBJ1-2
d_gene: NA
abundance: NA
CDR3nt: TGCAGCGTTGCCCCTCGGACGGACCTTAACTATGGCTACACCTTC
CDR3aa: CSVAPRTDLNYGYTF

v_gene: TRBV30
j_gene: TRBJ2-5
d_gene: NA
abundance: NA
CDR3nt: TGTGCCTGGAGTGAGTTGATTTCGGAGACCCAGTACTTC
CDR3aa: CAWSELISETQYF

v_gene: TRBV11-2
j_gene: TRBJ2-5
d_gene: NA
abundance: NA
CDR3nt: TGTGCCAGCAGCTTAGGGAGTTCGGAGACCCAGTACTTC
CDR3aa: CASSLGSSETQYF

v_gene: TRBV29-1
j_gene: TRBJ2-7
d_gene: TRBD2
abundance: NA
CDR3nt: TGCAGCGTTTACGGGGGGGGACAATACGAGCAGTACTTC
CDR3aa: CSVYGGGQYEQYF

v_gene: TRBV30
j_gene: TRBJ1-5
d_gene: NA
abundance: NA
CDR3nt: TGTGCCTGGAGGAATGGGGGCAATCAGCCCCAGCATTTT
CDR3aa: CAWRNGGNQPQHF

v_gene: TRBV9
j_gene: TRBJ2-3
d_gene: TRBD2
abundance: few
CDR3nt: TGTGCCAGCAGCGATAGCGGGGGAGGCACAGATACGCAGTATTTT
CDR3aa: CASSDSGGGTDTQYF

v_gene: TRBV4-3
j_gene: TRBJ2-7
d_gene: TRBD1
abundance: NA
CDR3nt: TGCGCCAGCAGCCAATCCTGGACAGGGTCGGACGAGCAGTACTTC
CDR3aa: CASSQSWTGSDEQYF

v_gene: TRBV7-2
j_gene: TRBJ1-1
d_gene: NA
abundance: NA
CDR3nt: TGTGCCAGCAACCTGGTTATGGGGAACACTGAAGCTTTCTTT
CDR3aa: CASNLVMGNTEAFF

v_gene: TRBV28
j_gene: TRBJ2-3
d_gene: TRBD2
abundance: NA
CDR3nt: TGTGCCAGTTCAACGGCTAGCGGGCTCCAAGATACGCAGTATTTT
CDR3aa: CASSTASGLQDTQYF

v_gene: TRBV30
j_gene: TRBJ1-1
d_gene: NA
abundance: NA
CDR3nt: TGTGCCTGGAGGCCCCGGTCTGGGGCGGGGAACACTGAAGCTTTCTTT
CDR3aa: CAWRPRSGAGNTEAFF

v_gene: TRBV29-1
j_gene: TRBJ2-5
d_gene: TRBD1
abundance: few
CDR3nt: TGCAGCGTTAGGGGGATTAACAGGGGCCAGGGGGAGACCCAGTACTTC
CDR3aa: CSVRGINRGQGETQYF

v_gene: TRBV30
j_gene: TRBJ2-7
d_gene: NA
abundance: NA
CDR3nt: TGTGCCTGGAGTGTAGGCAGGGGCCACGAGCAGTACTTC
CDR3aa: CAWSVGRGHEQYF

v_gene: TRBV29-1
j_gene: TRBJ2-3
d_gene: NA
abundance: NA
CDR3nt: TGCAGCGTTGGGGGGGCCAGTGCAGATACGCAGTATTTT
CDR3aa: CSVGGASADTQYF

v_gene: TRBV29-1
j_gene: TRBJ2-7
d_gene: NA
abundance: once
CDR3nt: TGCAGCGTTGTATCCCCCGGGGAGCAGTACTTC
CDR3aa: CSVVSPGEQYF

v_gene: TRBV7-8
j_gene: TRBJ1-1
d_gene: NA
abundance: NA
CDR3nt: TGTGCCAGCAGCTTAACCACACCTTTTCAGAGCACTGAAGCTTTCTTT
CDR3aa: CASSLTTPFQSTEAFF

v_gene: TRBV20-1
j_gene: TRBJ1-2
d_gene: NA
abundance: NA
CDR3nt: TGCAGTGCTACAGGTTACTATGGCTACACCTTC
CDR3aa: CSATGYYGYTF

v_gene: TRBV19
j_gene: TRBJ1-1
d_gene: NA
abundance: NA
CDR3nt: TGTGCCAGTAGTATGTCTGGTGGACACATGAACACTGAAGCTTTCTTT
CDR3aa: CASSMSGGHMNTEAFF

v_gene: TRBV9
j_gene: TRBJ1-5
d_gene: TRBD1
abundance: NA
CDR3nt: TGTGCCAGCAGCGAGTCGGGACAGGCAAATCAGCCCCAGCATTTT
CDR3aa: CASSESGQANQPQHF

v_gene: TRBV7-2
j_gene: TRBJ1-2
d_gene: NA
abundance: NA
CDR3nt: TGTGCCAGCAGCTTAGAGACAGGCCCTGATGGCTACACCTTC
CDR3aa: CASSLETGPDGYTF

v_gene: TRBV10-3
j_gene: TRBJ2-7
d_gene: TRBD1
abundance: few
CDR3nt: TGTGCCGTCACTGGGGACAGGGGTGGGGAGCAGTACTTC
CDR3aa: CAVTGDRGGEQYF

v_gene: TRBV27
j_gene: TRBJ1-1
d_gene: NA
abundance: once
CDR3nt: TGTGCCAGCAGTTTATCGTTGAGAGGCACTGAAGCTTTCTTT
CDR3aa: CASSLSLRGTEAFF

v_gene: TRBV29-1
j_gene: TRBJ1-2
d_gene: NA
abundance: few
CDR3nt: TGCAGCGTTGGGGTTCGGGACATACTCTATGGCTACACCTTC
CDR3aa: CSVGVRDILYGYTF

v_gene: TRBV6-6
j_gene: TRBJ1-5
d_gene: NA
abundance: many
CDR3nt: TGTGCCAGCAGTTCGGGGCAGGGCAATCAGCCCCAGCATTTT
CDR3aa: CASSSGQGNQPQHF

v_gene: TRBV27
j_gene: TRBJ2-3
d_gene: NA
abundance: NA
CDR3nt: TGTGCCAGCAAGGTCACAGATACGCAGTATTTT
CDR3aa: CASKVTDTQYF

v_gene: TRBV30
j_gene: TRBJ2-6
d_gene: TRBD1
abundance: once
CDR3nt: TGTGCCCGGAGGGGACAGGGGATCTCTGGGGCCAACGTCCTGACTTTC
CDR3aa: CARRGQGISGANVLTF

v_gene: TRBV30
j_gene: TRBJ1-4
d_gene: TRBD1
abundance: NA
CDR3nt: TGTGCCTGGAGTGTACAGGAGACAGGGCGGGAAAAACTGTTTTTT
CDR3aa: CAWSVQETGREKLFF

v_gene: TRBV5-1
j_gene: TRBJ1-2
d_gene: TRBD1
abundance: NA
CDR3nt: TGCGCCAGCAGCCGGGACAGTATCTATGGCTACACCTTC
CDR3aa: CASSRDSIYGYTF

v_gene: TRBV30
j_gene: TRBJ1-5
d_gene: NA
abundance: NA
CDR3nt: TGTGCCTGGAGTGGACAGGGCAATCAGCCCCAGCATTTT
CDR3aa: CAWSGQGNQPQHF

v_gene: TRBV19
j_gene: TRBJ1-5
d_gene: TRBD1
abundance: few
CDR3nt: TGTGCCAGTAGCAGACAGGGGGCGGATAGCAATCAGCCCCAGCATTTT
CDR3aa: CASSRQGADSNQPQHF

v_gene: TRBV2
j_gene: TRBJ2-5
d_gene: NA
abundance: NA
CDR3nt: TGTGCCAGCAGTATTCGGGACAACCAAGAGACCCAGTACTTC
CDR3aa: CASSIRDNQETQYF

v_gene: TRBV9
j_gene: TRBJ2-7
d_gene: NA
abundance: NA
CDR3nt: TGTGCCAGCAGCGTAAACAGGGACCACGAGCAGTACTTC
CDR3aa: CASSVNRDHEQYF

v_gene: TRBV30
j_gene: TRBJ2-1
d_gene: TRBD2
abundance: NA
CDR3nt: TGTGCCTGGAGTGAGACCCCCGGGACTAGCTCCAATGAGCAGTTCTTC
CDR3aa: CAWSETPGTSSNEQFF

v_gene: TRBV5-1
j_gene: TRBJ2-5
d_gene: NA
abundance: NA
CDR3nt: TGCGCCAGCAGCTTGGGAATAGAGACCCAGTACTTC
CDR3aa: CASSLGIETQYF

v_gene: TRBV30
j_gene: TRBJ2-4
d_gene: NA
abundance: NA
CDR3nt: TGTGCCTGGAGTGTAGAGGTTCCCAGGGGCAAAAACATTCAGTACTTC
CDR3aa: CAWSVEVPRGKNIQYF

v_gene: TRBV7-6
j_gene: TRBJ2-6
d_gene: NA
abundance: NA
CDR3nt: TGTGCCAGCAGCTCCGGACAGGGGGCCAACGTCCTGACTTTC
CDR3aa: CASSSGQGANVLTF

v_gene: TRBV29-1
j_gene: TRBJ2-7
d_gene: TRBD1
abundance: NA
CDR3nt: TGCAGCGTCGCTGGGACAGCCTACGAGCAGTACTTC
CDR3aa: CSVAGTAYEQYF

v_gene: TRBV7-2
j_gene: TRBJ1-5
d_gene: NA
abundance: few
CDR3nt: TGTGCCAGCAGCTTAGATTTCAATCAGCCCCAGCATTTT
CDR3aa: CASSLDFNQPQHF

v_gene: TRBV30
j_gene: TRBJ1-2
d_gene: NA
abundance: once
CDR3nt: TGTGCCTGCCCAGACAGAAATAACTATGGCTACACCTTC
CDR3aa: CACPDRNNYGYTF

v_gene: TRBV5-6
j_gene: TRBJ1-3
d_gene: NA
abundance: few
CDR3nt: TGTGCCAGCAGCAAAGGAGCCTCTGGAAACACCATATATTTT
CDR3aa: CASSKGASGNTIYF

v_gene: TRBV29-1
j_gene: TRBJ2-7
d_gene: TRBD1
abundance: few
CDR3nt: TGCAGCGTTCCGGGACAGGGGAACTACGAGCAGTACTTC
CDR3aa: CSVPGQGNYEQYF

v_gene: TRBV2
j_gene: TRBJ1-5
d_gene: NA
abundance: NA
CDR3nt: TGTGCCAGCAGTGCTGGTCAGAATCAGCCCCAGCATTTT
CDR3aa: CASSAGQNQPQHF

v_gene: TRBV6-6
j_gene: TRBJ1-2
d_gene: NA
abundance: NA
CDR3nt: TGTGCCAGCCGAGGGGTGTCGGAAGGAAACTATGGCTACACCTTC
CDR3aa: CASRGVSEGNYGYTF

v_gene: TRBV15
j_gene: TRBJ1-2
d_gene: NA
abundance: NA
CDR3nt: TGTGCCACCAGCAGAGATCCCAGGGATGGCTACACCTTC
CDR3aa: CATSRDPRDGYTF